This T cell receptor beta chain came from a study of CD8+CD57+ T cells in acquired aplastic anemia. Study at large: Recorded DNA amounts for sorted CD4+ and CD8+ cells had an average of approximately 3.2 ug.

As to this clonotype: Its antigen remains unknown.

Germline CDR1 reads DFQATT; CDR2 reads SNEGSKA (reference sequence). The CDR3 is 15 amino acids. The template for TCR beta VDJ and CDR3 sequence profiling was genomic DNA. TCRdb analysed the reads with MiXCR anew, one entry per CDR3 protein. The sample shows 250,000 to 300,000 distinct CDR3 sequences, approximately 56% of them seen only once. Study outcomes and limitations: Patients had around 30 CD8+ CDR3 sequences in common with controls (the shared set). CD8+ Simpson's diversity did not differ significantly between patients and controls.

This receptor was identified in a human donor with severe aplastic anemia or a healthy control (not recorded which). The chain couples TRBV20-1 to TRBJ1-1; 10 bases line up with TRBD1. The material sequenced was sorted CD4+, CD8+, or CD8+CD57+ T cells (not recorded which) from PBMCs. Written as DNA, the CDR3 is TGCAGCGTGAACGCCGGGACAGGGGTGAACACTGAAGCTTTCTTT. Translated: CSVNAGTGVNTEAFF.